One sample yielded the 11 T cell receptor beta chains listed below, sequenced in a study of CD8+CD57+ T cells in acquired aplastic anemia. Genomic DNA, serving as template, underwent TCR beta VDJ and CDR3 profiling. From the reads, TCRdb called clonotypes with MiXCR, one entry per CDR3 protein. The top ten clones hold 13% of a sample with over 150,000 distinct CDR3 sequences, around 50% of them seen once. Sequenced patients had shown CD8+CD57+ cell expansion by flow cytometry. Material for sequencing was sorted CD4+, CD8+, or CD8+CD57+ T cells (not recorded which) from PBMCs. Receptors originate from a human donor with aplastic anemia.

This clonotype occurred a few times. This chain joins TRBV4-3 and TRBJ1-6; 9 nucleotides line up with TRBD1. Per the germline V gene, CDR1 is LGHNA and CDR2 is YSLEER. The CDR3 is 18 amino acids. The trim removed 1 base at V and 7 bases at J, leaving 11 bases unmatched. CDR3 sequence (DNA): TGCGCCAGCAGCCAAGCCCATTCACAGGGGGCCAAGAATTCACCCCTCCACTTT. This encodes CASSQAHSQGAKNSPLHF.

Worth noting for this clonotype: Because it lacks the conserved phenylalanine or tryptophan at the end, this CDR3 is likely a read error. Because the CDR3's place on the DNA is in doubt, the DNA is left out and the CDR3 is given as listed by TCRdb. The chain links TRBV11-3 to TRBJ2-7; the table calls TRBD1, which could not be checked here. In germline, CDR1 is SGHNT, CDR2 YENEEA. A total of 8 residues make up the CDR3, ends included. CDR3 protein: CASSVDGT.

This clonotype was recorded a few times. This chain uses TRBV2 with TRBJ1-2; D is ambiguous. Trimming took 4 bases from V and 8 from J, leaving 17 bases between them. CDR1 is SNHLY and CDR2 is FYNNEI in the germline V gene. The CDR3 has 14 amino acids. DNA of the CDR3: TGTGCCAGCAGTGTAAACGTTGAGGGCGAGGGCTACACCTTC. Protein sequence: CASSVNVEGEGYTF.

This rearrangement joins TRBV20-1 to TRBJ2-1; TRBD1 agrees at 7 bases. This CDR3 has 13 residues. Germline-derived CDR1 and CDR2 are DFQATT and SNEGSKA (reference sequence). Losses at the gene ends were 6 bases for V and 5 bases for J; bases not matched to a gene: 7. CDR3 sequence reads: CSAWGQTNNEQFF. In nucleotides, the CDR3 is TGCAGTGCGTGGGGACAGACGAACAATGAGCAGTTCTTC.

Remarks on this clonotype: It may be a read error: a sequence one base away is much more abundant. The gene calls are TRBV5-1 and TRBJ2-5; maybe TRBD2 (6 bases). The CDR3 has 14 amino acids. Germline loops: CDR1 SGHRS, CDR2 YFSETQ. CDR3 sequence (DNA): TGCGCCAGCAGCGGCGGGACTTCGCAAGAGGCCCAGTACTTC. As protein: CASSGGTSQEAQYF.

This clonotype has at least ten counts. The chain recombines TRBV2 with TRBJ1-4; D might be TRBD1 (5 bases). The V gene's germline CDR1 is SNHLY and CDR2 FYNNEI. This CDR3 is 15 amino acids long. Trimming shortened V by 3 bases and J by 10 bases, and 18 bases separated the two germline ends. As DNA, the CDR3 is TGTGCCAGCAGTGACCCAAGCGGGGCTGATGTAAAACTGTTTTTT. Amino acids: CASSDPSGADVKLFF.

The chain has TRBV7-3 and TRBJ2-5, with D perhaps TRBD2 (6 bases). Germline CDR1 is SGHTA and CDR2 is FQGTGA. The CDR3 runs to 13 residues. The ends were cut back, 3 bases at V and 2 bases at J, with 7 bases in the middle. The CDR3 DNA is TGTGCCAGCAGCTTGGACTATCAAGAGACCCAGTACTTC. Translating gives CASSLDYQETQYF.

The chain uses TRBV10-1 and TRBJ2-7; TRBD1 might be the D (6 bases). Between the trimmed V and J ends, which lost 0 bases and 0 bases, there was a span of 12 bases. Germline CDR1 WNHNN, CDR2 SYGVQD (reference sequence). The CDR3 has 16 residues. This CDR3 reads CASSESGHGSSYEQYF. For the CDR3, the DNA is TGCGCCAGCAGTGAGTCGGGACATGGGTCCTCCTACGAGCAGTACTTC.

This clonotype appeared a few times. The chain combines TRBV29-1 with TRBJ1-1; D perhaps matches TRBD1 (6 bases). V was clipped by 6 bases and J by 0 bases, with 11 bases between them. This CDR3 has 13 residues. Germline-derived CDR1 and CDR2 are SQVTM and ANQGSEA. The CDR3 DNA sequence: TGCAGCGTGATACAGGGCATGAACACTGAAGCTTTCTTT. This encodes CSVIQGMNTEAFF.

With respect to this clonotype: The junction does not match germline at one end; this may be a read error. This CDR3 reads CASSEIEGAYEQDF. Written as DNA, the CDR3 is TGCGCCAGCAGTGAGATCGAGGGGGCCTACGAGCAGGACTTC. The chain recombines TRBV10-1 with TRBJ2-7, with 7 bases aligning to TRBD1. This CDR3 has 14 amino acids. The germline V gene encodes CDR1 WNHNN and CDR2 SYGVQD (reference sequence).

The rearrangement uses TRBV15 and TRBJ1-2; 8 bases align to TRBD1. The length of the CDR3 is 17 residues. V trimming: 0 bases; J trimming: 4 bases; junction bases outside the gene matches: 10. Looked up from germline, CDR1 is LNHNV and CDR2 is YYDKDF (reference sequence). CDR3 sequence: CATSRDRGTGVPYGYTF. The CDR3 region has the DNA TGTGCCACCAGCAGAGATCGGGGGACAGGTGTACCCTATGGCTACACCTTC. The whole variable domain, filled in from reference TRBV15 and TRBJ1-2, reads DAMVIQNPRYQVTQFGKPVTLSCSQTLNHNVMYWYQQKSSQAPKLLFHYYDKDFNNEADTPDNFQSRRPNTSFCFLDIRSPGLGDTAMYLCATSRDRGTGVPYGYTFGSGTRLTVV.